The 32 T cell receptor beta chains below come from one sample, sequenced in a study of shared clonotypes between healthy human individuals. Sequencing used immunoSEQ multiplex PCR; TCRdb keeps in-frame clones, though not all of them. The sample records around 100,000 clones, approximately 70% being singletons. Specimen: memory CD8+ T cells sorted from blood. Stated subset: CD45RO+ cells pooled with CCR7-negative TemRA cells. The receptor source for this set is a woman between 25 and 40 years old in good health.

The chain combines TRBV25-1 with TRBJ2-7; 7 bases map to TRBD1. The CDR3 spans 15 residues. Trimming took 3 bases from V and 0 from J; bases not matched to a gene: 5. Germline V gene data show CDR1 as MGHDK and CDR2 as SYGVNS. The CDR3 DNA follows: TGTGCCAGCAGTGATGCACAGGGGAGCTCCTACGAGCAGTACTTC. The encoded protein is CASSDAQGSSYEQYF.

V usage is TRBV5-1 and J usage is TRBJ1-1, with 7 bases lining up with TRBD1. CDR1 SGHRS and CDR2 YFSETQ come from the germline V gene. Trimming at V came to 4 bases and at J to 7 bases, leaving 7 bases not matched to a gene. This CDR3 has 13 amino acids. Here the CDR3 DNA reads TGCGCCAGCAGCCTCGGGACAGTCGGTGAAGCTTTCTTT. It encodes CASSLGTVGEAFF.

The V call is TRBV28, the J call TRBJ2-7, with D maybe TRBD1 (6 bases). The CDR3 consists of 15 residues. V was clipped by 4 bases and J by 4 bases, with 17 bases between them. From germline, CDR1 is MDHEN and CDR2 SYDVKM. The CDR3 sequence is CASSSHNEDSYEQYF. The CDR3, as DNA: TGTGCCAGCAGTTCCCACAACGAGGACAGTTACGAGCAGTACTTC.

The V gene is TRBV9, the J gene TRBJ2-5; D call uncertain. The CDR3 extends over 14 amino acids. V lost 0 bases and J 5 bases, leaving 11 bases between the germline ends. Germline lookup yields CDR1 SGDLS and CDR2 YYNGEE. CDR3 in DNA: TGTGCCAGCAGCGTAGCTGGAGTAGTTGAGACCCAGTACTTC. It yields the protein CASSVAGVVETQYF.

The rearrangement joins TRBV4-1 to TRBJ1-5, with TRBD1 matching over 11 bases. Trimming removed 1 base from V and 2 bases from J; junction bases left unmatched: 1. Germline CDR1 is MGHRA and CDR2 is YSYEKL. This CDR3 contains 16 residues. CDR3 residues: CASSQGDRGGNQPQHF. DNA for the CDR3: TGCGCCAGCAGCCAAGGGGACAGGGGGGGCAATCAGCCCCAGCATTTT.

Remarks on this clone: The sample has other DNA sequences that encode this CDR3 too. The V call is TRBV5-6, the J call TRBJ2-7, with 15 bases fitting TRBD2. The CDR3 has 15 residues. The V segment lost 3 bases and the J segment 4 bases; nucleotides outside the gene matches: 2. CDR1 and CDR2 from the germline V gene are SGHDT and YYEEEE. CDR3 amino acids: CASSSGLAGGYEQYF. In nucleotides, the CDR3 is TGTGCCAGCAGCTCGGGACTAGCGGGAGGATACGAGCAGTACTTC. Looking up the rest from reference TRBV5-6 and TRBJ2-7 gives the full variable domain: DAGVTQSPTHLIKTRGQQVTLRCSPKSGHDTVSWYQQALGQGPQFIFQYYEEEERQRGNFPDRFSGHQFPNYSSELNVNALLLGDSALYLCASSSGLAGGYEQYFGPGTRLTVT.

The chain combines TRBV7-6 with TRBJ2-7; TRBD1 matches at 7 bases. Losses at the gene ends were 5 bases for V and 1 base for J; bases not matched to a gene: 5. Germline-derived CDR1 and CDR2 are SGHVS and FNYEAQ. The length of the CDR3 is 14 residues. The CDR3 is CASSNPGQSYEQYF. CDR3 sequence (DNA): TGTGCCAGCAGCAACCCGGGACAGTCCTACGAGCAGTACTTC.

The rearrangement joins TRBV9 to TRBJ1-5, with a possible D match to TRBD1 (5 bases). This CDR3 is built from 18 residues. The V end was cut by 0 bases, the J end by 0 bases, with 16 bases between. Germline CDR1 SGDLS, CDR2 YYNGEE. The CDR3: CASSVAGTKDYSNQPQHF. CDR3 in DNA: TGTGCCAGCAGCGTAGCGGGGACGAAAGATTATAGCAATCAGCCCCAGCATTTT.

With regard to this clone: One base separates it from a far larger clone, so it is likely a read error. The gene calls are TRBV4-2 and TRBJ2-1; no firm D call. Germline CDR1 and CDR2: LGHNA and YNFKEQ. This CDR3 spans 11 amino acids. V was cut by 3 bases and J by 8 bases, with 5 bases left in between. The CDR3 coding sequence is TGTGCCAGCAGCCATTTGGATGAGCAGTTCTTC. As protein: CASSHLDEQFF.

V usage is TRBV27 and J usage is TRBJ1-1; tentatively, D is TRBD1 (6 bases). The CDR3 sequence is 14 residues long. V was clipped by 7 bases and J by 4 bases, with 16 bases between them. Germline-derived CDR1 and CDR2 are MNHEY and SMNVEV (reference sequence). For the CDR3, the DNA is TGTGCCAGCAAACAAACAGGGATTTCCACTGAAGCTTTCTTT. This sequence encodes CASKQTGISTEAFF.

In its sample, this clone was seen once. The chain couples TRBV7-8 to TRBJ2-7; 8 bases agree with TRBD1. Per the germline V gene, CDR1 is SGHVS and CDR2 is FQNEAQ. J was trimmed by 2 bases and V by 4 bases; bases with no gene match: 7. The CDR3 is 15 amino acids. CDR3 DNA sequence: TGTGCCAGCAGCTCAAGAGGACAGGGAACCTACGAGCAGTACTTC. Protein product: CASSSRGQGTYEQYF.

This chain uses TRBV2 with TRBJ1-5; TRBD1 agrees at 9 bases. Trimming removed 2 bases from V and 5 bases from J; junction bases left unmatched: 10. The CDR3 length is 17 residues. Germline loops: CDR1 SNHLY, CDR2 FYNNEI. CDR3 amino acids: CASSEMDRGAGDQPQHF. DNA for the CDR3: TGTGCCAGCAGTGAAATGGACAGGGGAGCAGGGGATCAGCCCCAGCATTTT.

This sequence joins TRBV6-1 and TRBJ2-7, with D perhaps matching TRBD2 (6 bases). Germline CDR1 and CDR2: MNHNS and SASEGT. V was cut by 8 bases and J by 4 bases, with 15 bases left in between. This CDR3 region has 13 residues. The DNA for the CDR3 is TGTGCCAGCGGGGCGGGAAGGTTGTACGAGCAGTACTTC. Translating it yields CASGAGRLYEQYF.

This clone was seen once. This chain joins TRBV7-2 and TRBJ1-5; possibly TRBD1 for D (5 bases). Germline assignment: CDR1 SGHTA and CDR2 FQGNSA. This CDR3 region has 15 residues. The V gene lost 5 bases and the J gene lost 0 bases, with 11 bases spanning the gap. As DNA, the CDR3 is TGTGCCAGCAGCCCGGACACCCTTAGCAATCAGCCCCAGCATTTT. Translation: CASSPDTLSNQPQHF.

The chain recombines TRBV5-4 with TRBJ2-7; a possible D gene is TRBD2 (6 bases). CDR1 SGHNT and CDR2 YYREEE come from the germline V gene (reference sequence). V was clipped by 0 bases and J by 6 bases, with 7 bases between them. The CDR3 runs 12 residues. The CDR3: CASSLGEAEQYF. The CDR3 bases are TGTGCCAGCAGCTTGGGGGAGGCCGAGCAGTACTTC.

Concerning this clone itself: A junction boundary mismatches the germline segment, possibly from a read error. This chain connects TRBV7-9 to TRBJ2-1; 13 bases are a match to TRBD2. CDR1 is SEHNR, CDR2 FQNEAQ, per germline (reference sequence). The CDR3 is made up of 15 amino acids. CDR3 residues: CANSSGTSGTDEQFF. The DNA of the CDR3 is TGTGCCAACAGCTCGGGGACTAGCGGGACCGATGAGCAGTTCTTC.

This rearrangement joins TRBV4-1 to TRBJ2-2, with 7 bases lining up with TRBD2. Per germline, CDR1 MGHRA and CDR2 YSYEKL. This CDR3 spans 17 amino acids. With V trimmed by 1 base and J by 4 bases, 9 bases remained unmatched. CDR3 protein: CASSQGWLGRATGELFF. The CDR3 bases are TGCGCCAGCAGCCAAGGTTGGCTGGGGAGGGCCACCGGGGAGCTGTTTTTT.

The chain uses TRBV6-5 and TRBJ2-7; D is uncertain. CDR1 and CDR2 (germline): MNHEY, SVGAGI. V lost 10 bases to trimming and J lost 11 bases, with 12 bases between them. CDR3 length: 9 residues. The CDR3 DNA reads TGTGCCACCGGGCTTAAGGAGTACTTC. This codes for CATGLKEYF.

The chain uses TRBV6-1 and TRBJ2-3; 7 bases fit TRBD2. The CDR3 sequence is 15 residues long. Losses at the gene ends were 1 base for V and 0 bases for J; bases not matched to a gene: 1. Per germline, CDR1 MNHNS and CDR2 SASEGT. The CDR3 sequence: CASSEVGGSTDTQYF. The CDR3 nucleotides are TGTGCCAGCAGTGAAGTGGGGGGGAGCACAGATACGCAGTATTTT.

This clone was observed a handful of times. The V call is TRBV18, the J call TRBJ1-1, with a tentative D call TRBD1 (6 bases). CDR3 length: 15 residues. CDR1 KGHSH and CDR2 LQKENI come from the germline V gene. The V and J ends lost 2 bases and 8 bases respectively, with 18 bases between them. The CDR3 DNA follows: TGTGCCAGCTCACCAATCCGGGACAATACGAAAGAAGCTTTCTTT. Amino acid sequence: CASSPIRDNTKEAFF.

This clone was picked up many times. The chain is built from TRBV6-1 and TRBJ1-4, with D possibly TRBD1 on 5 matching bases. Deletions cut 10 bases from V and 4 bases from J, with 10 bases between. Germline V gene lookup returns CDR1 MNHNS and CDR2 SASEGT. The length of the CDR3 is 12 residues. The CDR3: CATGTYNEKLFF. The CDR3 DNA follows: TGTGCCACCGGGACTTATAATGAAAAACTGTTTTTT.

The V gene is TRBV7-9, the J gene TRBJ2-3; 12 bases map to TRBD2. The germline V gene encodes CDR1 SEHNR and CDR2 FQNEAQ (reference sequence). The junction had 5 bases not matched to a gene; V was cut back by 1 base and J by 0 bases. This CDR3 contains 18 residues. CDR3: CASSLGLAGASSTDTQYF. The DNA for the CDR3 is TGTGCCAGCAGCTTAGGACTAGCGGGGGCCTCTAGCACAGATACGCAGTATTTT.

The CDR3 sequence is CASRLAGSTYNEQFF. In DNA form, the CDR3 reads TGTGCCAGCAGACTAGCGGGATCCACCTACAATGAGCAGTTCTTC. The V and J genes are TRBV2 and TRBJ2-1, with 10 bases identical to TRBD2. The length of the CDR3 is 15 residues. V lost 6 bases to trimming and J lost 2 bases; unmatched junction nucleotides: 4. CDR1 and CDR2 (germline): SNHLY, FYNNEI.

There are a few counts of this clone. The chain employs TRBV27 and TRBJ1-4; D not resolved. Trimming stripped 0 bases from V and 6 bases from J, with 8 bases between. The CDR3 has 14 amino acids. Looked up from germline, CDR1 is MNHEY and CDR2 is SMNVEV (reference sequence). CDR3 sequence: CASSLSGVDEKLFF. DNA for the CDR3: TGTGCCAGCAGTTTATCCGGGGTGGATGAAAAACTGTTTTTT.

This sequence joins TRBV5-1 and TRBJ1-1; 8 nucleotides match TRBD1. Germline CDR1 reads SGHRS; CDR2 reads YFSETQ. The CDR3 is made up of 14 amino acids. Trimming took 2 bases from V and 4 from J; bases not matched to a gene: 4. CDR3 region: CASSLAGGGTEAFF. For the CDR3, the DNA is TGCGCCAGCAGCTTAGCAGGGGGCGGCACTGAAGCTTTCTTT.

The J gene is TRBJ2-7, the V gene TRBV27, with 10 bases aligning to TRBD2. V lost 4 bases and J lost 4; bases outside the gene matches: 7. This CDR3 has 15 residues. CDR1 is MNHEY and CDR2 is SMNVEV in the germline V gene (reference sequence). CDR3 region: CASSSLAGAGYEQYF. DNA of the CDR3: TGTGCCAGCAGTTCCCTAGCGGGAGCTGGGTACGAGCAGTACTTC.

Regarding this clone: Other DNA variants within this sample encode the same CDR3. This sequence joins TRBV27 and TRBJ1-3; D unclear. There are 14 residues in the CDR3. Between the trimmed V and J ends, which lost 0 bases and 0 bases, there was a span of 3 bases. Germline loops: CDR1 MNHEY, CDR2 SMNVEV (reference sequence). Written as DNA, the CDR3 is TGTGCCAGCAGTTTATCTGGCTCTGGAAACACCATATATTTT. Amino acids: CASSLSGSGNTIYF.

The rearrangement uses TRBV7-9 and TRBJ2-3, with D perhaps matching TRBD2 (5 bases). Trimming cost V 1 base and J 0 bases, with 8 bases left between them. In germline, CDR1 is SEHNR, CDR2 FQNEAQ (reference sequence). The CDR3 consists of 15 residues. The CDR3 bases are TGTGCCAGCAGCTTAGGCGGGTTTAGCACAGATACGCAGTATTTT. Translation gives CASSLGGFSTDTQYF.

This clone was detected once. Only one base separates this from a far larger clonotype, so it likely reflects a read error. Other DNA sequences in the same sample also yield this CDR3. The chain is built from TRBV7-8 and TRBJ2-7; 7 nucleotides line up with TRBD1. V lost 5 bases, J lost 4 bases, and 11 bases stayed unmatched. There are 15 residues in the CDR3. CDR1 and CDR2 (germline): SGHVS, FQNEAQ. CDR3 region: CASSLGTVSSYEQYF. DNA for the CDR3: TGTGCCAGCAGCCTTGGGACAGTCTCCTCTTACGAGCAGTACTTC.

This clone occurred a few times. The chain links TRBV28 to TRBJ2-3; 9 nucleotides match TRBD1. Germline V CDR1 and CDR2: MDHEN, SYDVKM. Losses at the gene ends were 6 bases for V and 2 bases for J; bases not matched to a gene: 3. The CDR3 contains 14 residues. In nucleotides, the CDR3 is TGTGCCAGCAGGCGGACAGGGGTCACAGATACGCAGTATTTT. Amino acids: CASRRTGVTDTQYF. The complete variable domain, with remaining parts taken from reference TRBV28 and TRBJ2-3, reads DVKVTQSSRYLVKRTGEKVFLECVQDMDHENMFWYRQDPGLGLRLIYFSYDVKMKEKGDIPEGYSVSREKKERFSLILESASTNQTSMYLCASRRTGVTDTQYFGPGTRLTVL.

CDR3 region: CSVEDLDRVSYGYTF. DNA of the CDR3: TGCAGCGTTGAAGATCTAGACAGGGTGAGCTATGGCTACACCTTC. The chain joins TRBV29-1 to TRBJ1-2; 7 bases match TRBD1. After removal of 0 bases from V and 4 bases from J, the junction contained 8 bases not matched to a gene. The CDR3 has 15 residues. The germline V gene has CDR1 SQVTM and CDR2 ANQGSEA.

This sequence joins TRBV7-6 and TRBJ2-7, with 11 bases fitting TRBD2. V shed 5 bases and J 4 bases; nucleotides not matched to a gene: 4. The germline V gene has CDR1 SGHVS and CDR2 FNYEAQ. This CDR3 is built from 14 residues. The CDR3 spells CASSARTSGYEQYF. The CDR3 DNA sequence: TGTGCCAGCAGCGCGCGGACTAGCGGGTACGAGCAGTACTTC.